The clone carrying this T cell receptor beta chain has ten or more counts. This specimen comes from a study of identical twins. One entry per CDR3 protein, called by TCRdb with MiXCR from the 5' RACE reads. Here the sample spans fewer than 900,000 distinct CDR3 sequences, less than 25% being singletons. Germline V gene data show CDR1 as LGHDT and CDR2 as YNNKEL (reference sequence). This CDR3 contains 14 residues. V was clipped by 4 bases and J by 9 bases; unmatched bases: 8. These records were also assigned to another study, of T cells expressing NK-cell markers.

The source is a woman younger than 30 in good health. Sequencing used PBMCs. The J gene is TRBJ2-1, the V gene TRBV3-1, with TRBD2 matching over 8 bases. The CDR3 DNA reads as TGTGCCAGCAGCCTGGGACTAGGAGTTAGTGAGCAGTTCTTC. Translating it yields CASSLGLGVSEQFF.